A single sample is the source of the 14 T cell receptor beta chains below, sequenced in a study of blood T cells in healthy people across ages. The second PCR ran roughly 7 to 12 cycles with a sample-barcoded 5' primer and J-beta primers. From the 5' RACE reads, TCRdb called clonotypes with MiXCR, one entry per CDR3 protein. The sample lists 800,000 or so distinct CDR3 sequences; roughly 25% were seen once. In addition, the sample was reused for a study of T cells of mothers and their children.

Material: blood. The receptors originated from a boy aged 5-17 years in good health.

The gene calls are TRBV7-9 and TRBJ2-5; 7 positions agree with TRBD1. The end of the DNA aligns better with TRBJ2-1, so the J call may be wrong. The CDR3 runs 16 residues. CDR1 and CDR2 (germline): SEHNR, FQNEAQ (reference sequence). Written as DNA, the CDR3 is TGTGCCAGCAGCTTCCCGTCGACAGGGTGGGAGAATGAGCAGTTCTTC. This sequence encodes CASSFPSTGWENEQFF.

This clonotype was detected only a few times. One end of the junction is discordant with germline, which a read error may explain. In DNA form, the CDR3 reads TGCGCCTGCAGCTTGGGAGTCTACACAGATACGCAGTATTTT. It translates to CACSLGVYTDTQYF. The chain is built from TRBV5-1 and TRBJ2-3; tentative D call: TRBD2 (5 bases). The CDR3 spans 14 residues. Germline V gene lookup returns CDR1 SGHRS and CDR2 YFSETQ.

This clonotype turned up a few times. The chain joins TRBV4-1 to TRBJ2-1, with a tentative D call TRBD1 (6 bases). The germline V and J ends were trimmed by 0 bases and 2 bases, with 14 bases remaining between them. Germline V gives CDR1 MGHRA, CDR2 YSYEKL. The CDR3 is made up of 17 amino acids. CDR3 sequence reads: CASSQDQETGTYNEQFF. As DNA, the CDR3 is TGCGCCAGCAGCCAAGATCAGGAGACAGGTACCTACAATGAGCAGTTCTTC.

This clonotype has a handful of counts. The gene calls are TRBV21-1 and TRBJ2-5; TRBD2 is the table's D call, not checked against the DNA. TRBV21-1 is reported as a pseudogene. This CDR3 is 18 amino acids long. CDR3 protein: CASSKKPTSGSGWETQYF. The DNA of the CDR3 is TGTGCCAGCAGCAAAAAACCGACTAGCGGGTCGGGGTGGGAGACCCAGTACTTC.

Worth noting for this clonotype: The CDR3 does not close with the conserved phenylalanine or tryptophan, likely indicating a read error. The rearrangement uses TRBV7-2 and TRBJ1-2; D remains ambiguous. The CDR3 is 13 residues long. Germline CDR1 is SGHTA and CDR2 is FQGNSA. V lost 3 bases, J lost 5 bases, and 10 bases lay in between. The CDR3 protein is CASSLNQEYGYTS. CDR3 nucleotide sequence: TGTGCCAGCAGCTTGAACCAGGAATATGGCTACACCTCC.

This clonotype was seen a handful of times. The rearrangement joins TRBV28 to TRBJ2-1, with 11 nucleotides matching TRBD2. This CDR3 region has 13 residues. Losses at the gene ends were 7 bases for V and 6 bases for J; bases not matched to a gene: 2. CDR1 and CDR2 (germline): MDHEN, SYDVKM. The CDR3 sequence is CASMTSGTNEQFF. The CDR3 bases are TGTGCCAGCATGACTAGCGGGACCAATGAGCAGTTCTTC.

V and J are TRBV18 and TRBJ2-4; TRBD2 agrees at 9 bases. The CDR3 is made up of 18 amino acids. In germline, CDR1 is KGHSH, CDR2 LQKENI. Unmatched junction bases numbered 9, after V lost 2 bases and J lost 1 base. The DNA for the CDR3 is TGTGCCAGCTCACCAAAGGGAATAGCGGGGGCCGCCAAAAACATTCAGTACTTC. Protein: CASSPKGIAGAAKNIQYF.

This clonotype was counted a few times. The chain joins TRBV29-1 to TRBJ2-1; D could derive from TRBD1 or TRBD2 (7 bases each). CDR1 is SQVTM and CDR2 is ANQGSEA in the germline V gene. Trimming shortened V by 5 bases and J by 2 bases, and 13 bases separated the two germline ends. This CDR3 contains 14 residues. The CDR3 DNA reads TGCAGCGTTCAGGGGGGGGCGGCCTACAATGAGCAGTTCTTC. This codes for CSVQGGAAYNEQFF.

This chain connects TRBV12-3 or TRBV12-4 to TRBJ2-1; perhaps TRBD2 as D (6 bases). The germline V and J ends were trimmed by 5 bases and 9 bases, with 11 bases remaining between them. CDR3 length: 12 residues. This CDR3 reads CASSMTRIEQFF. The CDR3 nucleotides read TGTGCCAGCAGTATGACTAGAATTGAGCAGTTCTTC.

The J gene is TRBJ2-5, the V gene TRBV29-1; D perhaps matches TRBD2 (6 bases). The DNA end lines up better with TRBJ2-7; the J call may be wrong. This CDR3 has 15 amino acids. Germline CDR1 reads SQVTM; CDR2 reads ANQGSEA. The CDR3 nucleotides are TGCAGCGTTGAAGGATGGGGCGCGGGATTCCACGAGCAGTACTTC. Translated: CSVEGWGAGFHEQYF.

This clonotype was seen a handful of times. This chain joins TRBV10-3 and TRBJ2-5; D is undetermined. This CDR3 has 14 residues. In germline, CDR1 is ENHRY, CDR2 SYGVKD. Trimming shortened V by 3 bases and J by 0 bases, and 8 bases separated the two germline ends. CDR3 protein: CAISDSPYQETQYF. CDR3 nucleotides: TGTGCCATCAGTGACAGTCCGTACCAAGAGACCCAGTACTTC.

The chain joins TRBV5-1 to TRBJ2-1, with 7 bases fitting TRBD2. V shed 3 bases, J shed 7 bases, and the junction held 7 bases outside the gene matches. This CDR3 spans 14 amino acids. Germline V gives CDR1 SGHRS, CDR2 YFSETQ. CDR3 region: CASSSGLPTNEQFF. CDR3 sequence (DNA): TGCGCCAGCAGCTCGGGACTACCTACTAATGAGCAGTTCTTC.

The chain combines TRBV12-3 or TRBV12-4 with TRBJ1-3, with a weak D call TRBD1 (6 bases). Trimming left V 7 bases short and J 0 bases short, with 16 bases between. CDR3 size: 16 residues. CDR3 coding DNA: TGTGCCAGCACCGTGGGGGGGGCTAGCTCTGGAAACACCATATATTTT. It specifies CASTVGGASSGNTIYF.

The chain combines TRBV29-1 with TRBJ1-1, with D possibly TRBD1 on 5 matching bases. Germline CDR1 and CDR2: SQVTM and ANQGSEA. This CDR3 spans 13 amino acids. The ends were cut back, 3 bases at V and 3 bases at J, with 11 bases in the middle. The CDR3: CSVDGGSDTEAFF. The CDR3 region has the DNA TGCAGCGTTGATGGGGGGAGCGACACTGAAGCTTTCTTT.